The clone carrying this T cell receptor beta chain has a handful of counts. These data come from a study of blood T cells in healthy people across ages. Every participating donor contributed 7.5 to 10 milliliters of peripheral blood through a draw. RNA extraction gave at least 5.5 micrograms of total RNA per sample. A J-beta primer mix and a sample-barcoded 5' primer were used in a second PCR of about 6 to 12 cycles. Every single cDNA molecule received a tag from a template-switch adaptor with 12 random nucleotides. In TCRdb, the 5' RACE reads were re-called with MiXCR into one record per CDR3 protein. The sample has some 1.6 million distinct CDR3 sequences, almost 35% seen once. Germline CDR1 MGHRA, CDR2 YSYEKL. Between the trimmed V and J ends, which lost 0 bases and 5 bases, there was a span of 13 bases. The CDR3 consists of 16 residues.

The material sequenced was blood. The genes are TRBV4-1 and TRBJ2-2; D remains ambiguous. This receptor was taken from a woman aged 30 to 39 in good health. The CDR3 bases are TGCGCCAGCAGCCAAGATCTCCAGAGAGGAACCGGGGAGCTGTTTTTT. Translation: CASSQDLQRGTGELFF.